This T cell receptor beta chain was obtained from a study of blood T cell repertoires in COVID-19. Patients from Seattle were sampled longitudinally, starting during active infection. Original data processing: Estimated nucleated cell counts came from reference gene primer amplification. Sequencing used immunoSEQ multiplex PCR; TCRdb keeps in-frame clones, though not all of them. V and J calls and clone size follow that table, whereas D and trimming were derived from the DNA. The sample lists just over 300,000 clones, roughly 89% occurring once. The V gene's germline CDR1 is SEHNR and CDR2 FQNEAQ (reference sequence). This CDR3 has 17 amino acids. The V gene lost 4 bases and the J gene lost 0 bases, with 13 bases spanning the gap.

This TCR was sampled from a young woman with COVID-19, enrolled during active disease. Material: peripheral blood. The rearrangement uses TRBV7-9 and TRBJ1-6, with D unclear. CDR3 sequence: CASSSGRKLSYNSPLHF. CDR3 sequence (DNA): TGTGCCAGCAGCTCGGGAAGGAAGCTCTCCTATAATTCACCCCTCCACTTT.